This TCR beta chain was retrieved from a study of graft-versus-host responses after intestinal transplantation. Remarks on this clone: Its antigen is not known.

The method was immunoSEQ multiplex PCR; TCRdb's version includes in-frame clones alone and lacks a portion of them. Of roughly 93,000 clones detected, 85% to 95% appear once; the ten largest clones hold roughly 0.39%. The CDR3 has 16 residues. Germline-derived CDR1 and CDR2 are GTSNPN and SVGIG (reference sequence). The V gene lost 3 bases and the J gene lost 0 bases, with 12 bases spanning the gap. This TCR was sampled from a human donor who was the organ donor for an intestinal transplant. This chain uses TRBV30 with TRBJ2-6, with D perhaps TRBD1 (5 bases). The sequencing here drew on unstimulated CD8+ T cells sorted from spleen or lymph node cells, taken before transplant. This CDR3 is CAWSPPDSSGANVLTF. DNA of the CDR3: TGTGCCTGGAGCCCTCCCGACAGCTCTGGGGCCAACGTCCTGACTTTC.